These 14 T cell receptor beta chains were sequenced from one sample in a study of vaccination and CD4 T cells after COVID-19 (dated by TCRdb to between 2021 and 2024). The receptor library was made with PCR. The sequencer listed for this sample is Illumina iSeq 100. At the Johns Hopkins FTIC core, DNA from the cultured CD4+ T cells underwent TCR sequencing with the Oncomine TCR Beta short-read assay. TCRdb reprocessed the public reads (quality trimming at Q25 with fastp, clone calling with MiXCR) and kept in-frame beta chains. For every CDR3 protein sequence, its rows merge into one entry that carries the most common genes and DNA. Counted in this sample were 9,500 to 14,000 distinct CDR3 sequences; 44% of them appeared once. The top ten hold over 35% of the sample. No antigens are known for them. Reading the label with the study, this specimen's treatment or condition is: roughly 11-day PBMC culture with coronavirus spike peptide pools or control peptides (ViraFEST assay).

The sample comprised CD4+ T cells from blood, cultured in vitro. These receptors were obtained from a human donor who had recovered from COVID-19.

The rearrangement joins TRBV30 to TRBJ1-3; D ambiguous. This CDR3 region has 12 residues. The V and J ends lost 0 bases and 5 bases respectively, with 5 bases between them. Germline V gene data show CDR1 as GTSNPN and CDR2 as SVGIG (reference sequence). This chain's CDR3 is CAWSVSRNTIYF. The CDR3 DNA is TGTGCCTGGAGTGTATCTAGAAACACCATATATTTT.

This clonotype has just a few counts. The chain uses TRBV27 and TRBJ1-2, with D possibly being TRBD1 (6 bases). The CDR3 covers 18 residues. The V end lost 0 bases, the J end lost 4 bases, and 21 bases lay between the germline ends. The germline V gene encodes CDR1 MNHEY and CDR2 SMNVEV (reference sequence). This CDR3 is CASSLSGWTVRRGYGYTF. In nucleotides, the CDR3 is TGTGCCAGCAGTTTATCTGGCTGGACAGTCCGTCGGGGCTATGGCTACACCTTC.

The V gene is TRBV27, the J gene TRBJ2-3, with D unresolved. Between the trimmed V and J ends, which lost 2 bases and 1 base, there was a span of 13 bases. The CDR3 sequence is 16 residues long. Germline assignment: CDR1 MNHEY and CDR2 SMNVEV (reference sequence). CDR3 sequence reads: CASSLTPTGGTDTQYF. The CDR3 nucleotides are TGTGCCAGCAGTTTAACCCCCACGGGTGGCACAGATACGCAGTATTTT.

This rearrangement joins TRBV19 to TRBJ1-1, with D possibly matching TRBD1 (6 bases). V gave up 5 bases and J gave up 4 bases, with 11 bases separating them. CDR1 is LNHDA, CDR2 SQIVND, per germline (reference sequence). The CDR3 spans 13 residues. In nucleotides, the CDR3 is TGTGCCAGTAGTGCCACAGGGCGCACTGAAGCTTTCTTT. Protein: CASSATGRTEAFF.

This clonotype appeared a few times. The chain is built from TRBV11-2 and TRBJ2-2; 7 nucleotides agree with TRBD2. In germline, CDR1 is SGHAT, CDR2 FQNNGV. This CDR3 has 16 residues. V lost 4 bases, J lost 4 bases, and 9 bases stayed unmatched. The CDR3 sequence is CASSWGGTPGTGELFF. Here the CDR3 DNA reads TGTGCCAGCAGCTGGGGAGGGACCCCTGGCACCGGGGAGCTGTTTTTT.

The V call is TRBV5-4, the J call TRBJ2-5; 11 bases fit TRBD2. The CDR3 covers 16 residues. Per germline, CDR1 SGHNT and CDR2 YYREEE (reference sequence). Trimming at V came to 2 bases and at J to 4 bases, leaving 7 bases not matched to a gene. CDR3 coding DNA: TGTGCCAGCAGCTTTATTAGCGGGGGGGCCGGAGAGACCCAGTACTTC. This codes for CASSFISGGAGETQYF.

The chain joins TRBV12-3 or TRBV12-4 to TRBJ1-5; D unresolved. This CDR3 spans 13 amino acids. V lost 1 base and J lost 6, with 7 bases in between. The CDR3 loop is CASSLEEGQPQHF. For the CDR3, the DNA is TGTGCCAGCAGTTTAGAGGAGGGTCAGCCCCAGCATTTT.

The CDR3 sequence: CASRDTSGGGNTGELFF. DNA for the CDR3: TGTGCCAGCAGGGACACTAGCGGGGGGGGCAACACCGGGGAGCTGTTTTTT. The rearrangement links TRBV6-1 to TRBJ2-2, with 13 bases fitting TRBD2. J gave up 2 bases and V 6 bases, and 6 bases lay outside the gene matches. The CDR3 consists of 17 residues. In germline, CDR1 is MNHNS, CDR2 SASEGT.

The gene calls are TRBV18 and TRBJ1-2; no reliable D call. The CDR3 is 12 amino acids. Germline V gene data show CDR1 as KGHSH and CDR2 as LQKENI. V was clipped by 5 bases and J by 8 bases, with 12 bases between them. CDR3 bases: TGTGCCAGCTCAGAAGGACCTACAGGCTACACCTTC. This gives the protein CASSEGPTGYTF.

There are a few counts of this clonotype. The rearrangement uses TRBV2 and TRBJ2-2; 7 bases fit TRBD2. The V gene end was trimmed by 5 bases and the J gene end by 2 bases; junction bases not matched to a gene: 2. Germline loops: CDR1 SNHLY, CDR2 FYNNEI. This CDR3 is built from 14 residues. This CDR3 is CASSSGVNTGELFF. CDR3 nucleotides: TGTGCCAGCAGTAGCGGGGTTAACACCGGGGAGCTGTTTTTT.

J is TRBJ1-5 and V is TRBV6-2 or TRBV6-3; TRBD1 agrees at 7 bases. The V segment lost 5 bases and the J segment 7 bases; nucleotides outside the gene matches: 5. Germline-derived CDR1 and CDR2 are MNHEY and SVGEGT. CDR3 length equals 13 residues. The CDR3 DNA is TGTGCCAGCAGTAAGGGACAGCTACAGCCCCAGCATTTT. This sequence encodes CASSKGQLQPQHF.

This clonotype was recorded a few times. The chain links TRBV11-3 to TRBJ2-1; no firm D call. The CDR3 loop spans 13 amino acids. The V gene lost 0 bases and the J gene lost 10 bases, with 10 bases spanning the gap. Looked up from germline, CDR1 is SGHNT and CDR2 is YENEEA. Here the CDR3 reads CASSLDPGLEQFF. CDR3 DNA sequence: TGTGCCAGCAGCTTAGACCCAGGCCTAGAGCAGTTCTTC. The variable domain in full, completed from reference TRBV11-3 and TRBJ2-1, reads EAGVVQSPRYKIIEKKQPVAFWCNPISGHNTLYWYLQNLGQGPELLIRYENEEAVDDSQLPKDRFSAERLKGVDSTLKIQPAELGDSAVYLCASSLDPGLEQFFGPGTRLTVL.

V gene TRBV30 combines with J gene TRBJ1-4; D uncertain. Per the germline V gene, CDR1 is GTSNPN and CDR2 is SVGIG (reference sequence). V was cut by 8 bases and J by 5 bases, with 9 bases left in between. This CDR3 comprises 11 residues. CDR3 nucleotides: TGTGCCGGGGATCGGAATGAAAAACTGTTTTTT. Translated, it gives CAGDRNEKLFF.

The V and J genes are TRBV7-9 and TRBJ2-1; D ambiguous. Germline V gene sequence: CDR1 SEHNR, CDR2 FQNEAQ (reference sequence). This CDR3 contains 13 residues. Trimming removed 5 bases from V and 8 bases from J, with 13 bases in between. CDR3 in amino acids: CASSRDGGDEQFF. CDR3 in DNA: TGTGCCAGCAGCCGCGACGGTGGCGATGAGCAGTTCTTC.